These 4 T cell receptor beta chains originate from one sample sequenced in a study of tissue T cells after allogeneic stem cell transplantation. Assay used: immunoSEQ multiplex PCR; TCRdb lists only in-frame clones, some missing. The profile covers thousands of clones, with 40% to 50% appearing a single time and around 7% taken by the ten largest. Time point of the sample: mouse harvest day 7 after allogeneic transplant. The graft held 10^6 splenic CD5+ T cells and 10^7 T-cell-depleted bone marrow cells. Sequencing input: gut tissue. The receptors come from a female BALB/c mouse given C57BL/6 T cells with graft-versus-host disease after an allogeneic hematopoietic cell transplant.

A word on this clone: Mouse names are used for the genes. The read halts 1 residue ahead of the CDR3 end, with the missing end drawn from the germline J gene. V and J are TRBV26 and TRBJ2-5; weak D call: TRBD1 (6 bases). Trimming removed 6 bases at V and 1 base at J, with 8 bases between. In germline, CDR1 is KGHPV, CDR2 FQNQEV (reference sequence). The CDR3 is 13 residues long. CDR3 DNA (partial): TGTGCCAGCAGCTCAGGGGACCAAGACACCCAGTAC. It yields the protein CASSSGDQDTQY. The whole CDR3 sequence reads CASSSGDQDTQYF.

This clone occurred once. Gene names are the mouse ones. Incomplete CDR3 DNA: TGCACCTGCAGTGGCCGGGACATCCAAGACACCCAGTAC. Residues: CTCSGRDIQDTQY. The whole CDR3 sequence reads CTCSGRDIQDTQYF. The genes are TRBV1 and TRBJ2-5, with D perhaps matching TRBD1 (6 bases). The DNA ends 1 residue before the CDR3 does, and the rest of the CDR3 is filled in from the germline J gene. V was cut by 4 bases and J by 2 bases, with 10 bases left in between. This CDR3 comprises 14 residues. In germline, CDR1 is NSQYPW, CDR2 LRSPGD (reference sequence).

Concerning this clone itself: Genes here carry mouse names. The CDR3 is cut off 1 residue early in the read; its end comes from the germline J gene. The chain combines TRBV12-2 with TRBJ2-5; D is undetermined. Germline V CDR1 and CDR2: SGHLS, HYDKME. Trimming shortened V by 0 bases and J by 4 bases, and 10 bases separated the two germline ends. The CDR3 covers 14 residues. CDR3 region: CASSLDGRKDTQYF. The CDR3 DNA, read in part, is TGTGCCAGCTCTCTCGACGGGAGGAAAGACACCCAGTAC.

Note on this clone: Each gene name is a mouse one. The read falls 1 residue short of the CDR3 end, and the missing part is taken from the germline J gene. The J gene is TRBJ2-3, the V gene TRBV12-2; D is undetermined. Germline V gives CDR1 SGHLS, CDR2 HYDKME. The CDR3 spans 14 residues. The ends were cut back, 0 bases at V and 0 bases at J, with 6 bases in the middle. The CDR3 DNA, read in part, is TGTGCCAGCTCTCTCGGGGTTAGTGCAGAAACGCTGTAT. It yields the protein CASSLGVSAETLY. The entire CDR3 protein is CASSLGVSAETLYF.